The 2 T cell receptor beta chains presented below share a single source sample, sequenced in a study of early T cells in non-severe SARS-CoV-2 infection. In TCRdb, the 5' RACE reads were re-called with MiXCR into one record per CDR3 protein. In the table there are some 46,000 distinct CDR3 sequences, roughly 10% of which are singletons. Specimen: whole blood. These receptors originate from an adult who was a healthcare worker with PCR-confirmed SARS-CoV-2 infection or an uninfected control (not recorded which).

About this clonotype itself: With a much larger clone just one base away, this may be a read error. CDR3 protein: CTSSQGRSTEAFF. For the CDR3, the DNA is TGTACCAGCAGCCAAGGACGGAGCACTGAAGCTTTCTTT. The rearrangement uses TRBV3-1 and TRBJ1-1; D gene ambiguous. Germline values: CDR1 LGHDT, CDR2 YNNKEL (reference sequence). The CDR3 is made up of 13 amino acids.

The gene calls are TRBV24-1 and TRBJ2-1; 10 bases map to TRBD1. V trimming: 2 bases; J trimming: 4 bases; junction bases outside the gene matches: 7. Per germline, CDR1 KGHDR and CDR2 SFDVKD. The CDR3 length is 17 residues. CDR3 DNA sequence: TGTGCCACCAGTGATTCCGCGGACAGGGGGAGATACAATGAGCAGTTCTTC. This sequence encodes CATSDSADRGRYNEQFF.